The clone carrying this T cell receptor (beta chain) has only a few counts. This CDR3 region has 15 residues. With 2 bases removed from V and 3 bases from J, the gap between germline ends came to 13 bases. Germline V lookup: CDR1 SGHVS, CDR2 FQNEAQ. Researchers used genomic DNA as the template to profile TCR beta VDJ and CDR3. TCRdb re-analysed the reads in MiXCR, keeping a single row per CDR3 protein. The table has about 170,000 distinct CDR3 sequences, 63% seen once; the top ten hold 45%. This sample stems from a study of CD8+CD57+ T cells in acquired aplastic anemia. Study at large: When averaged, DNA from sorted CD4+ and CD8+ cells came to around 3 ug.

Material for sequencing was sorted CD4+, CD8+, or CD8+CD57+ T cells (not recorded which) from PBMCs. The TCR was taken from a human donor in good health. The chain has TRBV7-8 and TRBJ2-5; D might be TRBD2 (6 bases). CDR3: CASSLSGPWKETQYF. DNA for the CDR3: TGTGCCAGCAGCTTAAGCGGGCCATGGAAAGAGACCCAGTACTTC.